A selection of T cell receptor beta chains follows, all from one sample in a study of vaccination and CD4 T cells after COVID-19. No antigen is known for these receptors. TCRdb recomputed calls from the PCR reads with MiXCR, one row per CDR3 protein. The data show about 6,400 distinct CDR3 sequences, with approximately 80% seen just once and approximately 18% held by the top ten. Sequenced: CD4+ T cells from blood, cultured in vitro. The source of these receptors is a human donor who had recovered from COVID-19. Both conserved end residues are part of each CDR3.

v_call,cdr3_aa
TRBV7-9,CASSIQGNNSPLHF
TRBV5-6,CASSQNRIYYGYTF
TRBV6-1,CASSTGFRRGYTF
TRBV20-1,CSARESADRGIGYTF
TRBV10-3,CAISPDREGEAFF
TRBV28,CASAQGARTEAFF
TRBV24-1,CATSEGLADTQYF
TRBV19,CASNTGPNTEAFF
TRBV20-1,CSALQRLGNQPQHF
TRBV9,CASSVGGRGQETQYF